This is a list of T cell receptor beta chains from one sample in a study of shared clonotypes between healthy human individuals. The method was immunoSEQ multiplex PCR; TCRdb's version includes in-frame clones alone and lacks a portion of them. This sample yields around 940,000 clones, of which roughly 72% are seen a single time; approximately 1.5% belongs to the top ten. Specimen: memory CD4+ T cells sorted from blood. The receptors shown here come from a man between 18 and 29 years old in good health. Each CDR3 is given with its conserved first and last residue. A D gene is named only where the DNA matches it firmly. Size values are once, few and many counts, or a class for expanded clones, and some rows have none.

size | D | J | V | CDR3 | DNA
few | . | TRBJ2-7 | TRBV10-2 | CASSEVAYEQYF | TGCGCCAGCAGTGAGGTCGCGTACGAGCAGTACTTC
once | TRBD2 | TRBJ2-3 | TRBV19 | CASRGLAGPGFDTQYF | TGTGCCAGTAGGGGACTAGCGGGGCCGGGTTTTGATACGCAGTATTTT
. | . | TRBJ2-5 | TRBV5-4 | CASSSGPLGETQYF | TGTGCCAGCAGCTCCGGGCCTTTGGGGGAGACCCAGTACTTC
. | . | TRBJ2-1 | TRBV7-2 | CASSLGTSSYNEQFF | TGTGCCAGCAGCTTAGGCACTAGCTCCTACAATGAGCAGTTCTTC
. | TRBD1 | TRBJ2-1 | TRBV7-8 | CASSLAPGQGPHEQFF | TGTGCCAGCAGCTTAGCGCCGGGACAGGGTCCTCATGAGCAGTTCTTC
. | . | TRBJ2-3 | TRBV5-4 | CASSRDGDPRTDTQYF | TGTGCCAGCAGCCGGGACGGCGACCCCCGAACAGATACGCAGTATTTT
few | . | TRBJ2-5 | TRBV6-1 | CASRGKETQYF | TGTGCCAGCAGGGGGAAAGAGACCCAGTACTTC
. | . | TRBJ1-1 | TRBV20-1 | CSARASTEAFF | TGCAGTGCCAGGGCTAGCACTGAAGCTTTCTTT
few | TRBD1 | TRBJ2-2 | TRBV4-1 | CASTHGQGRTGELFF | TGCGCCAGCACCCATGGACAGGGACGGACCGGGGAGCTGTTTTTT
. | . | TRBJ2-1 | TRBV5-4 | CASSLGQGRGGDEQFF | TGTGCCAGCAGCTTGGGGCAGGGGAGAGGAGGCGATGAGCAGTTCTTC
. | . | TRBJ1-5 | TRBV5-1 | CASSLEGGSQPQHF | TGCGCCAGCAGCTTGGAAGGGGGGAGTCAGCCCCAGCATTTT
. | . | TRBJ2-2 | TRBV7-8 | CASSLSGAEAGELFF | TGTGCCAGCAGCTTAAGTGGGGCGGAGGCCGGGGAGCTGTTTTTT
. | TRBD2 | TRBJ2-5 | TRBV11-3 | CASSAGGETQYF | TGTGCCAGCAGCGCGGGGGGAGAGACCCAGTACTTC
few | TRBD1 | TRBJ2-2 | TRBV18 | CASSPRTGAGELFF | TGTGCCAGCTCACCTAGGACAGGGGCCGGGGAGCTGTTTTTT
. | . | TRBJ2-1 | TRBV12-5 | CASGAGVKASSDEQFF | TGTGCTAGTGGTGCCGGCGTTAAGGCTAGTAGCGATGAGCAGTTCTTC
. | . | TRBJ1-1 | TRBV7-3 | CASSFGLTGTEAFF | TGTGCCAGCAGCTTCGGTTTAACGGGGACTGAAGCTTTCTTT
. | TRBD2 | TRBJ2-2 | TRBV7-3 | CASSQGLAGTGELFF | TGTGCCAGCAGCCAGGGACTAGCGGGCACCGGGGAGCTGTTTTTT
few | . | TRBJ1-1 | TRBV20-1 | CSAPGHTEAFF | TGCAGTGCTCCGGGTCACACTGAAGCTTTCTTT
. | . | TRBJ2-5 | TRBV15 | CATSRNGETQYF | TGTGCCACCAGCAGAAATGGAGAGACCCAGTACTTC
. | . | TRBJ1-1 | TRBV10-3 | CAISVGEMNTEAFF | TGTGCCATCAGTGTGGGGGAAATGAACACTGAAGCTTTCTTT
. | . | TRBJ1-1 | TRBV6-5 | CASSYSRSTEAFF | TGTGCCAGCAGTTACTCGAGATCCACTGAAGCTTTCTTT